This T cell receptor beta chain comes out of a study of early T cells in non-severe SARS-CoV-2 infection. The TCR library protocol was used to attach unique molecular identifiers. These identifiers were attached to individual cDNA molecules. TCRdb independently ran MiXCR on the 5' RACE reads; one entry per CDR3 protein. In the table there are more than 65,000 distinct CDR3 sequences, more than 10% of which are singletons. This clonotype was seen more than once but under ten times. Antigen: not known. Findings of the study overall: Matching against VDJdb likely underestimated virus-specific expansions, favoring anti-spike CD8.

In germline, CDR1 is SGHTA, CDR2 FQGTGA. Trimming pared 0 bases from V and 4 bases from J, leaving 9 bases between. The CDR3 runs to 14 residues. The sequencing input was whole blood. The sequence was collected from an adult who was a healthcare worker with PCR-confirmed SARS-CoV-2 infection or an uninfected control (not recorded which). The V and J genes are TRBV7-3 and TRBJ1-1, with D tentatively TRBD1 (5 bases). DNA of the CDR3: TGTGCCAGCAGCTTAACATCTCAGGGCACTGAAGCTTTCTTT. Its translation is CASSLTSQGTEAFF.